These T cell receptor beta chains were read from a single sample in a study of regulatory T cells in long-lasting Graves disease. TCRdb recomputed calls from the multiplex PCR reads with MiXCR, one row per CDR3 protein. This sample has 310,000 or so distinct CDR3 sequences, with around a fifth found just once. The sequencing here drew on peripheral blood mononuclear cells (PBMCs), taken when the disease was refractory, from a patient treated with antithyroid drugs. The source is a female donor with Graves disease. Both conserved end residues are part of each CDR3. D genes are given only for firm matches. Expanded clones are given a class, and other clones once, few, many or no size at all.

v_call: TRBV6-5; d_call: TRBD2; j_call: TRBJ2-7; clone_size: many; cdr3_aa: CASSYRSSLGLAGSEQYF; cdr3_nt: TGTGCCAGCAGTTACCGAAGCTCACTCGGACTAGCGGGAAGCGAGCAGTACTTC
v_call: TRBV6-1; d_call: NA; j_call: TRBJ2-3; clone_size: NA; cdr3_aa: CASILDLSTDTQYF; cdr3_nt: TGTGCCAGCATCTTGGACCTAAGCACAGATACGCAGTATTTT
v_call: TRBV19; d_call: TRBD1; j_call: TRBJ2-5; clone_size: NA; cdr3_aa: CASSYTGTGAQETQYF; cdr3_nt: TGTGCCAGTAGTTATACCGGGACAGGAGCCCAAGAGACCCAGTACTTC
v_call: TRBV7-3; d_call: NA; j_call: TRBJ2-5; clone_size: many; cdr3_aa: CASSATAYQETQYF; cdr3_nt: TGTGCCAGCAGCGCGACAGCGTACCAAGAGACCCAGTACTTC
v_call: TRBV3-1; d_call: NA; j_call: TRBJ2-2; clone_size: NA; cdr3_aa: CASSQSLGVTGELFF; cdr3_nt: TGTGCCAGCAGCCAAAGTCTAGGGGTTACCGGGGAGCTGTTTTTT
v_call: TRBV6-1; d_call: NA; j_call: TRBJ2-7; clone_size: few; cdr3_aa: CASRGADSYEQYF; cdr3_nt: TGTGCCAGCAGAGGGGCAGACTCCTACGAGCAGTACTTC
v_call: TRBV7-9; d_call: TRBD1; j_call: TRBJ2-5; clone_size: NA; cdr3_aa: CASSLWAGGPQETQYF; cdr3_nt: TGTGCCAGCAGCTTATGGGCAGGGGGACCCCAAGAGACCCAGTACTTC
v_call: TRBV27; d_call: NA; j_call: TRBJ2-7; clone_size: NA; cdr3_aa: CASSLSYLYEQYF; cdr3_nt: TGTGCCAGCAGTTTATCGTACCTCTACGAGCAGTACTTC
v_call: TRBV28; d_call: NA; j_call: TRBJ2-3; clone_size: NA; cdr3_aa: CASSLPRSGPDTQYF; cdr3_nt: TGTGCCAGCAGTTTACCGAGGTCTGGCCCAGATACGCAGTATTTT
v_call: TRBV29-1; d_call: NA; j_call: TRBJ2-7; clone_size: once; cdr3_aa: CSVAMAGAFEQYF; cdr3_nt: TGCAGCGTTGCGATGGCAGGGGCATTCGAGCAGTACTTC
v_call: TRBV7-2; d_call: TRBD2; j_call: TRBJ2-3; clone_size: NA; cdr3_aa: CASSLRLAVDTQYF; cdr3_nt: TGTGCCAGCAGCTTACGTCTAGCGGTGGATACGCAGTATTTT
v_call: TRBV20-1; d_call: TRBD1; j_call: TRBJ2-7; clone_size: NA; cdr3_aa: CSARDFPQGAPYEQYF; cdr3_nt: TGCAGTGCTAGAGATTTTCCCCAGGGGGCCCCCTACGAGCAGTACTTC
v_call: TRBV7-8; d_call: NA; j_call: TRBJ2-5; clone_size: many; cdr3_aa: CASSSYREEGETQYF; cdr3_nt: TGTGCCAGCAGCTCGTACAGGGAAGAGGGAGAGACCCAGTACTTC
v_call: TRBV19; d_call: TRBD1; j_call: TRBJ1-1; clone_size: few; cdr3_aa: CASSAQGGMMNTEAFF; cdr3_nt: TGTGCCAGTAGTGCCCAGGGGGGGATGATGAACACTGAAGCTTTCTTT
v_call: TRBV7-7; d_call: TRBD1; j_call: TRBJ2-5; clone_size: NA; cdr3_aa: CASSLGRQGGTQYF; cdr3_nt: TGTGCTAGCAGCTTGGGAAGACAGGGTGGCACCCAGTACTTC
v_call: TRBV6-5; d_call: NA; j_call: TRBJ1-1; clone_size: NA; cdr3_aa: CASSYSRSSEAFF; cdr3_nt: TGTGCCAGCAGTTACTCGAGGTCCTCGGAAGCTTTCTTT
v_call: TRBV3-1; d_call: NA; j_call: TRBJ2-7; clone_size: NA; cdr3_aa: CASSPFRGAYEQYF; cdr3_nt: TGTGCCAGCAGCCCCTTCAGGGGTGCCTACGAGCAGTACTTC
v_call: TRBV28; d_call: TRBD1; j_call: TRBJ1-4; clone_size: many; cdr3_aa: CASSPGDSASEKLFF; cdr3_nt: TGTGCCAGCAGCCCGGGGGACAGCGCCAGTGAAAAACTGTTTTTT
v_call: TRBV5-6; d_call: NA; j_call: TRBJ1-2; clone_size: NA; cdr3_aa: CASSLDGGLNYGYTF; cdr3_nt: TGTGCCAGCAGCTTGGACGGAGGACTTAACTATGGCTACACCTTC
v_call: TRBV30; d_call: NA; j_call: TRBJ1-1; clone_size: many; cdr3_aa: CAWSGQSLAEAFF; cdr3_nt: TGTGCCTGGAGCGGACAGTCGCTGGCTGAAGCTTTCTTT
v_call: TRBV6-1; d_call: NA; j_call: TRBJ1-5; clone_size: few; cdr3_aa: CASSERAYSNQPQHF; cdr3_nt: TGTGCCAGCAGTGAACGGGCCTATAGCAATCAGCCCCAGCATTTT
v_call: TRBV19; d_call: NA; j_call: TRBJ2-5; clone_size: many; cdr3_aa: CASSSQQGFRETQYF; cdr3_nt: TGTGCCAGTAGTTCACAACAGGGATTCCGGGAGACCCAGTACTTC
v_call: TRBV28; d_call: NA; j_call: TRBJ1-5; clone_size: NA; cdr3_aa: CASILRGYSNQPQHF; cdr3_nt: TGTGCCAGCATACTGAGGGGGTATAGCAATCAGCCCCAGCATTTT
v_call: TRBV7-2; d_call: TRBD1; j_call: TRBJ1-2; clone_size: NA; cdr3_aa: CASSPQGATGYTF; cdr3_nt: TGTGCCAGCAGTCCTCAGGGGGCGACGGGCTACACCTTC
v_call: TRBV11-2; d_call: NA; j_call: TRBJ2-7; clone_size: NA; cdr3_aa: CASSPPPLGGRYEQYF; cdr3_nt: TGTGCCAGCAGCCCCCCCCCTTTGGGCGGAAGATACGAGCAGTACTTC
v_call: TRBV7-2; d_call: NA; j_call: TRBJ1-1; clone_size: NA; cdr3_aa: CASSLDLVQAEAFF; cdr3_nt: TGTGCCAGCAGCTTAGATTTAGTCCAGGCTGAAGCTTTCTTT
v_call: TRBV3-1; d_call: TRBD2; j_call: TRBJ2-5; clone_size: many; cdr3_aa: CASTGTSGSWEQETQYF; cdr3_nt: TGTGCCAGCACCGGGACTAGCGGGAGTTGGGAACAAGAGACCCAGTACTTC
v_call: TRBV7-9; d_call: TRBD1; j_call: TRBJ1-1; clone_size: many; cdr3_aa: CASSLGTANTEAFF; cdr3_nt: TGTGCCAGCAGTTTAGGGACAGCGAACACTGAAGCTTTCTTT
v_call: TRBV11-1; d_call: TRBD1; j_call: TRBJ2-7; clone_size: many; cdr3_aa: CASSGTVSYEQYF; cdr3_nt: TGTGCCAGCTCCGGGACAGTTTCCTACGAGCAGTACTTC
v_call: TRBV2; d_call: NA; j_call: TRBJ1-1; clone_size: many; cdr3_aa: CASSDLGPNTEAFF; cdr3_nt: TGTGCCAGCAGTGACTTGGGGCCGAACACTGAAGCTTTCTTT
v_call: TRBV2; d_call: NA; j_call: TRBJ2-1; clone_size: NA; cdr3_aa: CASTPVRGTYNEQFF; cdr3_nt: TGTGCCAGCACGCCCGTCAGGGGAACCTACAATGAGCAGTTCTTC
v_call: TRBV6-1; d_call: NA; j_call: TRBJ1-5; clone_size: many; cdr3_aa: CASSLDRSSNQPQHF; cdr3_nt: TGTGCCAGCAGTCTTGACAGGAGCAGCAATCAGCCCCAGCATTTT
v_call: TRBV7-9; d_call: NA; j_call: TRBJ2-1; clone_size: NA; cdr3_aa: CASSLTEYNEQFF; cdr3_nt: TGTGCCAGCAGCTTAACAGAATACAATGAGCAGTTCTTC
v_call: TRBV18; d_call: NA; j_call: TRBJ2-4; clone_size: NA; cdr3_aa: CASSPQGGGNIQYF; cdr3_nt: TGTGCCAGCTCACCTCAGGGGGGCGGTAACATTCAGTACTTC
v_call: TRBV29-1; d_call: TRBD1; j_call: TRBJ2-7; clone_size: many; cdr3_aa: CSGGTGSAEQYF; cdr3_nt: TGCAGCGGGGGGACAGGGAGCGCCGAGCAGTACTTC
v_call: TRBV27; d_call: NA; j_call: TRBJ2-7; clone_size: many; cdr3_aa: CASSLQISYEQYF; cdr3_nt: TGTGCCAGCAGTTTGCAGATTTCCTACGAGCAGTACTTC
v_call: TRBV5-1; d_call: NA; j_call: TRBJ1-5; clone_size: NA; cdr3_aa: CASSLGAHQPQHF; cdr3_nt: TGCGCCAGCAGCTTGGGGGCCCATCAGCCCCAGCATTTT
v_call: TRBV20-1; d_call: NA; j_call: TRBJ2-1; clone_size: NA; cdr3_aa: CSASRVEDEQFF; cdr3_nt: TGCAGTGCTAGTCGGGTTGAGGATGAGCAGTTCTTC
v_call: TRBV2; d_call: NA; j_call: TRBJ1-2; clone_size: many; cdr3_aa: CASSEGPAYGYTF; cdr3_nt: TGTGCCAGCAGTGAAGGGCCAGCCTATGGCTACACCTTC
v_call: TRBV7-3; d_call: NA; j_call: TRBJ2-6; clone_size: many; cdr3_aa: CASSGGGTGANVLTF; cdr3_nt: TGTGCCAGCAGCGGAGGGGGAACTGGGGCCAACGTCCTGACTTTC
v_call: TRBV11-2; d_call: NA; j_call: TRBJ1-1; clone_size: many; cdr3_aa: CASSLVWNTEAFF; cdr3_nt: TGTGCCAGCAGCTTAGTGTGGAACACTGAAGCTTTCTTT
v_call: TRBV30; d_call: NA; j_call: TRBJ1-3; clone_size: few; cdr3_aa: CAWSGQSSGNTIYF; cdr3_nt: TGTGCCTGGAGTGGACAGTCCTCTGGAAACACCATATATTTT
v_call: TRBV7-9; d_call: TRBD2; j_call: TRBJ2-3; clone_size: NA; cdr3_aa: CASSLDVAGDEDTQYF; cdr3_nt: TGTGCCAGCAGCTTAGATGTAGCGGGAGACGAGGATACGCAGTATTTT
v_call: TRBV4-2; d_call: TRBD2; j_call: TRBJ2-7; clone_size: NA; cdr3_aa: CASSHGVAGGSSYEQYF; cdr3_nt: TGTGCCAGCAGCCATGGGGTAGCGGGAGGCTCCTCCTACGAGCAGTACTTC
v_call: TRBV6-2/TRBV6-3; d_call: NA; j_call: TRBJ1-5; clone_size: NA; cdr3_aa: CASRARQAYSNQPQHF; cdr3_nt: TGTGCCAGCAGAGCCCGACAAGCGTATAGCAATCAGCCCCAGCATTTT
v_call: TRBV30; d_call: NA; j_call: TRBJ2-2; clone_size: NA; cdr3_aa: CAWWAATGELFF; cdr3_nt: TGTGCCTGGTGGGCAGCCACCGGGGAGCTGTTTTTT
v_call: TRBV6-1; d_call: TRBD1; j_call: TRBJ1-4; clone_size: few; cdr3_aa: CASSVKGLDRGPTNEKLFF; cdr3_nt: TGTGCCAGCAGTGTAAAAGGACTGGACAGGGGCCCAACTAATGAAAAACTGTTTTTT
v_call: TRBV6-2/TRBV6-3; d_call: NA; j_call: TRBJ2-2; clone_size: NA; cdr3_aa: CASSYTHTGELFF; cdr3_nt: TGTGCCAGCAGTTACACACACACCGGGGAGCTGTTTTTT
v_call: TRBV3-1; d_call: TRBD1; j_call: TRBJ1-2; clone_size: NA; cdr3_aa: CASSRTGTGLLGGYTF; cdr3_nt: TGTGCCAGCAGCCGGACCGGGACAGGGCTTCTCGGTGGCTACACCTTC